This T cell receptor beta chain was identified during a study of T cells expressing NK-cell markers. Turning to the study itself: Sorted T-cell subsets CD3+CD56+NKG2C+, CD3+CD56+NKG2C- and CD3+CD56-NKG2C+ were TCR beta-sequenced. General observations from the study: In a handful of donors, these clonotypes also led the CD3+CD56-NKG2C+ fraction.

The CDR3 contains 15 residues. Germline loops: CDR1 SGHRS, CDR2 YFSETQ. With respect to this clonotype: Its specificity is unknown.

TCRdb reanalyzed the 5' RACE reads and collapses them to one entry per CDR3 protein, without DNA. Across some 440,000 distinct CDR3 sequences, the top ten clones capture around 1.4% of the sample. The receptor was derived from a woman aged 45-59 years in good health. The chain links TRBV5-1 to TRBJ2-3; as DNA is missing, the TRBD2 call by TCRdb cannot be tested. The sample was blood T cells: a sorted CD56 or NKG2C T cell subset, CD4+ or CD8+ T cells, or bulk PBMC T cells (not recorded which). The CDR3 sequence: CASRLAGGQTDTQYF.